These 4 T cell receptor beta chains share one sample of origin, sequenced in a study of T cell changes during pregnancy in multiple sclerosis. TCRdb's table, derived via immunoSEQ multiplex PCR, lists solely in-frame clones and lacks some. The sample lists about 51,000 clones, approximately 93% occurring once. The source was peripheral blood, collected in the second trimester of pregnancy. Receptor source: a female donor with multiple sclerosis, enrolled in a pregnancy study.

V is TRBV11-1 and J is TRBJ1-3; D gene ambiguous. Trimming took 6 bases from V and 3 from J, leaving 12 bases between them. The CDR3 spans 14 residues. Germline V gene data show CDR1 as SGHAT and CDR2 as FQDESV (reference sequence). CDR3 DNA: TGTGCCAGCAGTCGAACGAGAGGTGGAAACACCATATATTTT. Translated: CASSRTRGGNTIYF.

V gene TRBV7-2 combines with J gene TRBJ2-5, with a tentative D call TRBD2 (6 bases). The CDR3 runs to 14 residues. In germline, CDR1 is SGHTA, CDR2 FQGNSA. Trimming shortened V by 4 bases and J by 5 bases, and 14 bases separated the two germline ends. CDR3 loop: CASSSIAVQETQYF. The CDR3 DNA reads TGTGCCAGCAGCTCGATAGCGGTTCAGGAGACCCAGTACTTC.

This clone was detected only once. The V gene is TRBV6-5, the J gene TRBJ2-7; TRBD2 aligns across 7 bases. This CDR3 is 15 amino acids long. Germline V gene sequence: CDR1 MNHEY, CDR2 SVGAGI. With 0 bases clipped from V and 3 bases from J, the junction kept 5 bases outside the gene matches. The CDR3 protein is CASSYSSSGIYEQYF. For the CDR3, the DNA is TGTGCCAGCAGTTACTCATCGAGCGGGATCTACGAGCAGTACTTC.

The rearrangement uses TRBV9 and TRBJ2-5, with TRBD1 identical over 10 bases. CDR1 is SGDLS and CDR2 is YYNGEE in the germline V gene. The trim removed 3 bases at V and 3 bases at J, leaving 5 bases unmatched. The CDR3 totals 15 residues. The chain's CDR3 is CASSATGTGEETQYF. CDR3 nucleotide sequence: TGTGCCAGCAGCGCGACGGGGACAGGGGAAGAGACCCAGTACTTC.